Listed below are T cell receptor beta chains from one sample, sequenced in a study of cytomegalovirus exposure and HLA in healthy donors. Only in-frame clones appear in the TCRdb table, and some are missing; sequencing was by immunoSEQ multiplex PCR. The data show roughly 160,000 clones, about four fifths seen once. Sequences were obtained from PBMCs. The receptors originated from a woman aged 50 to 60 in good health and CMV-seronegative. Each CDR3 is given with its conserved first and last residue. Fields, in order: CDR3 protein, CDR3 DNA, J gene, clone size, D gene, V gene. The D gene is left open where the match is weak. Only some rows state a clone size, as once, few, many or a class for expanded clones.

CDR3 protein: CASSLGQNTDTQYF
CDR3 DNA: TGTGCCAGCAGCTTGGGACAGAACACAGATACGCAGTATTTT
J gene: TRBJ2-3
clone size: once
D gene: NA
V gene: TRBV5-8

CDR3 protein: CSVAPDSGEKLFF
CDR3 DNA: TGCAGCGTCGCCCCGGACTCGGGGGAAAAACTGTTTTTT
J gene: TRBJ1-4
clone size: NA
D gene: NA
V gene: TRBV29-1

CDR3 protein: CASSQGSRSEKLFF
CDR3 DNA: TGTGCCAGTAGTCAGGGGAGCCGATCAGAAAAACTGTTTTTT
J gene: TRBJ1-4
clone size: NA
D gene: NA
V gene: TRBV19

CDR3 protein: CASTPKGNYGYTF
CDR3 DNA: TGTGCCAGCACCCCGAAGGGGAACTATGGCTACACCTTC
J gene: TRBJ1-2
clone size: NA
D gene: NA
V gene: TRBV7-8

CDR3 protein: CASSATSGGTYEQYF
CDR3 DNA: TGTGCCAGCAGCGCCACTAGCGGGGGAACCTACGAGCAGTACTTC
J gene: TRBJ2-7
clone size: NA
D gene: TRBD2
V gene: TRBV7-2

CDR3 protein: CSVVAILAGMRWPETQYF
CDR3 DNA: TGCAGCGTTGTGGCTATACTAGCGGGTATGAGGTGGCCAGAGACCCAGTACTTC
J gene: TRBJ2-5
clone size: NA
D gene: TRBD2
V gene: TRBV29-1

CDR3 protein: CSAISGTGVGQPQHF
CDR3 DNA: TGCAGCGCCATTTCCGGGACAGGGGTAGGCCAGCCCCAGCATTTT
J gene: TRBJ1-5
clone size: NA
D gene: TRBD1
V gene: TRBV29-1

CDR3 protein: CASSLRLAGPTDTQYF
CDR3 DNA: TGTGCCAGCAGCTTAAGGCTAGCGGGACCCACAGATACGCAGTATTTT
J gene: TRBJ2-3
clone size: few
D gene: TRBD2
V gene: TRBV7-2

CDR3 protein: CASSLTRGLPGASTDTQYF
CDR3 DNA: TGCGCCAGCAGCTTGACGAGGGGACTACCCGGCGCTAGCACAGATACGCAGTATTTT
J gene: TRBJ2-3
clone size: NA
D gene: TRBD2
V gene: TRBV5-1

CDR3 protein: CASSLPDRAADTQYF
CDR3 DNA: TGTGCCAGCAGCTTACCGGACAGGGCCGCAGATACGCAGTATTTT
J gene: TRBJ2-3
clone size: NA
D gene: TRBD1
V gene: TRBV5-6

CDR3 protein: CSGSGTVSGETQYF
CDR3 DNA: TGCAGCGGCTCCGGGACTGTGAGTGGGGAGACCCAGTACTTC
J gene: TRBJ2-5
clone size: NA
D gene: NA
V gene: TRBV29-1

CDR3 protein: CASSLGSQGTTEAFF
CDR3 DNA: TGTGCCAGCAGCTTAGGTTCGCAGGGAACAACTGAAGCTTTCTTT
J gene: TRBJ1-1
clone size: few
D gene: NA
V gene: TRBV7-2